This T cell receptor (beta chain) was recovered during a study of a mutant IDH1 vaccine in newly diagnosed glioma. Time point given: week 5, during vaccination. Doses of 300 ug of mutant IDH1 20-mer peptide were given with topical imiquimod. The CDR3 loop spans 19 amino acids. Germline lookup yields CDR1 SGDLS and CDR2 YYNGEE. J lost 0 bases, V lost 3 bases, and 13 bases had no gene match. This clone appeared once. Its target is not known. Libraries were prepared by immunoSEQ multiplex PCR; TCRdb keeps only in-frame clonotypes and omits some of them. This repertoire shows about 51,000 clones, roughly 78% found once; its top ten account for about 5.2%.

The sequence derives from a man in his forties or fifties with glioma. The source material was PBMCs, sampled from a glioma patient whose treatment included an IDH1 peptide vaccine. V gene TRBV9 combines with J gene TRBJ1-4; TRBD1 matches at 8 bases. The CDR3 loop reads CASSASQGGNAPTNEKLFF. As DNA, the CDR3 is TGTGCCAGCAGCGCGTCACAGGGGGGCAACGCTCCAACTAATGAAAAACTGTTTTTT.